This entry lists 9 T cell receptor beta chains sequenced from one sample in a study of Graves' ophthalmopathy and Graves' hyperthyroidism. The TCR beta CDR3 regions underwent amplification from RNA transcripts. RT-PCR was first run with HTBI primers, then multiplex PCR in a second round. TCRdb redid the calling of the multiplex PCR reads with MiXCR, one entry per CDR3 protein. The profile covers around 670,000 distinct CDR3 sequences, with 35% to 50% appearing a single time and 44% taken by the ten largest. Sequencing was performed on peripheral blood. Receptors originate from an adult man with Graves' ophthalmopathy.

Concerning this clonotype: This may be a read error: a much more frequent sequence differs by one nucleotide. The CDR3 spells CASSHSGNEKLFF. In DNA, the CDR3 is TGTGCCAGCAGTCACTCGGGTAATGAAAAACTGTTTTTT. This rearrangement joins TRBV7-8 to TRBJ1-4; D is undetermined. Trimming shortened V by 6 bases and J by 4 bases, and 9 bases separated the two germline ends. The CDR3 loop spans 13 amino acids. Germline assignment: CDR1 SGHVS and CDR2 FQNEAQ.

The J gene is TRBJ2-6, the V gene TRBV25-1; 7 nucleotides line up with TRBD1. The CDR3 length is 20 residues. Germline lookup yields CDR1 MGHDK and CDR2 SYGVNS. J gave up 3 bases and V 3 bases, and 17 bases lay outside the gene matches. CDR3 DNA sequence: TGTGCCAGCAGTGATAGTGCCAGCGGCCTAGGACAGGTTGGGGCCAACGTCCTGACTTTC. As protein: CASSDSASGLGQVGANVLTF.

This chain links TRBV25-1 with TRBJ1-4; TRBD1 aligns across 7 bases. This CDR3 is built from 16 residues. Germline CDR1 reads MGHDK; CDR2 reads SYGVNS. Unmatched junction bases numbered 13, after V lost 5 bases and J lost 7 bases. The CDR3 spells CASSLTGQQTTEKLFF. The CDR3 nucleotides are TGTGCCAGCAGTCTCACGGGACAGCAAACGACTGAAAAACTGTTTTTT.

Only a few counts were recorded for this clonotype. Here the CDR3 DNA reads TGCAGTGCTAAGGCTAGTCGACCCTACGAGCAGTACTTC. Its translation is CSAKASRPYEQYF. The chain uses TRBV20-1 and TRBJ2-7; D uncertain. The CDR3 has 13 residues. Per germline, CDR1 DFQATT and CDR2 SNEGSKA (reference sequence). V gave up 4 bases and J gave up 2 bases, with 12 bases separating them.

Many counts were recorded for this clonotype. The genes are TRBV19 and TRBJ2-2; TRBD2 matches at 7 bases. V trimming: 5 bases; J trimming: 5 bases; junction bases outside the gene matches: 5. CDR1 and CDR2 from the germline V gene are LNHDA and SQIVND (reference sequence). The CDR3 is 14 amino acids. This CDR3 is CASSRLAGTGELFF. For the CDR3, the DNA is TGTGCCAGTAGTCGACTAGCTGGGACCGGGGAGCTGTTTTTT.

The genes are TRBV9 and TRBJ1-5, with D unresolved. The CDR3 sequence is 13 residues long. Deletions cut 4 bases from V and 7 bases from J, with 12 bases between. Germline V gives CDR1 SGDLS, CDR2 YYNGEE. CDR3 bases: TGTGCCAGCAGCCAATCAGGTGGGCAGCCCCAGCATTTT. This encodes CASSQSGGQPQHF.

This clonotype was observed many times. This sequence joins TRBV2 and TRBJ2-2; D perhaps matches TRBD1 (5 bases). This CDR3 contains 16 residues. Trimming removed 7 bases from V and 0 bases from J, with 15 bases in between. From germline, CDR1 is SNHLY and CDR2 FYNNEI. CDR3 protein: CASMDGRQPNTGELFF. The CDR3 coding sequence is TGTGCCAGCATGGACGGTCGACAGCCGAACACCGGGGAGCTGTTTTTT.

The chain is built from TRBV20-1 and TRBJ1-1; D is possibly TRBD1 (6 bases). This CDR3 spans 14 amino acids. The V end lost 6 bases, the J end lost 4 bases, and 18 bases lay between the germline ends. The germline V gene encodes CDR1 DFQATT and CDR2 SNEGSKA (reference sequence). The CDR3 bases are TGCAGTGCGGGGGCGGGGGCTGGTGGCACTGAAGCTTTCTTT. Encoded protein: CSAGAGAGGTEAFF.

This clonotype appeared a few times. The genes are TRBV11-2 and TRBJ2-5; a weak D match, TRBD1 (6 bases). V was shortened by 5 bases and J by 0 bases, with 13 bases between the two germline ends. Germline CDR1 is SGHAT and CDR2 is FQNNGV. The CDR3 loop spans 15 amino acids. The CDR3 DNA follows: TGTGCCAGCAGCGCACAGGGAAGATACCAAGAGACCCAGTACTTC. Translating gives CASSAQGRYQETQYF.